The T cell receptor (beta chain) under discussion was sequenced for a study of T-cell memory formation after mild COVID-19. In TCRdb, the 5' RACE reads were re-called with MiXCR into one record per CDR3 protein. The profile shows about 140,000 distinct CDR3 sequences, roughly 13% of them singletons. In its sample, this clonotype was seen many times. Material for sequencing was PBMCs or a T cell subset sorted from them (not recorded which). The sequence was obtained from an adult woman who had mild COVID-19 (a few samples of this study predate the infection). Cell type and time point are not known.

The CDR3 DNA follows: TGTGCCAGCAGTTACCGGGACAGGGGGTACCAAGAGACCCAGTACTTC. Protein sequence: CASSYRDRGYQETQYF. The chain joins TRBV6-5 to TRBJ2-5; 11 nucleotides agree with TRBD1. Germline V CDR1 and CDR2: MNHEY, SVGAGI. With 2 bases clipped from V and 0 bases from J, the junction kept 2 bases outside the gene matches. The CDR3 has 16 residues.